This T cell receptor beta chain was captured in a study of OX40 agonist ivuxolimab in advanced cancers. Overall study context: People in dose escalation had one of these cancers: hepatocellular carcinoma, melanoma, renal cell or head and neck cancer.

On this clone: Its cognate antigen is unknown.

General study results and limits: A proportion of nonresponders additionally exhibited low normalized T-cell clonal expansion.

Here immunoSEQ multiplex PCR was the method, and the copy in TCRdb shows in-frame clones only, minus some. The sample includes tens of thousands of clones, 85% to 90% of them seen just once. This CDR3 spans 15 amino acids. Per the germline V gene, CDR1 is GTSNPN and CDR2 is SVGIG (reference sequence). The V gene end was trimmed by 0 bases and the J gene end by 6 bases; junction bases not matched to a gene: 5. The sample was CD4+ or CD8+ T cells sorted from blood, taken in a trial of the OX40 agonist ivuxolimab. The chain links TRBV30 to TRBJ2-7, with TRBD2 matching over 13 bases. The origin of this receptor is an adult with an advanced solid tumor such as melanoma, head and neck, liver or kidney cancer. DNA for the CDR3: TGTGCCTGGAGTGTAACTAGCGGGGGGGCGGCCGAGCAGTACTTC. This gives the protein CAWSVTSGGAAEQYF.